A single sample is the source of the 17 T cell receptor beta chains below, sequenced in a study of blood T cells in healthy people across ages. For the second PCR, which ran for roughly 7 to 11 cycles, a sample-barcoded 5' primer and a J-beta primer mix were used. TCRdb re-called the 5' RACE reads with MiXCR, one entry per CDR3 protein. Seen here are around 990,000 distinct CDR3 sequences, 20% to 25% observed once, and the top ten hold around 0.75%. The same data also went into a second study, on T cells of mothers and their children.

The sequencing input was blood. Receptors originate from a girl aged 2-10 years in good health.

Only a few counts were recorded for this clonotype. This chain joins TRBV6-2 or TRBV6-3 and TRBJ1-2; unclear D gene. The CDR3 consists of 12 residues. Trimming removed 7 bases at V and 5 bases at J, with 11 bases between. Germline CDR1 MNHEY, CDR2 SVGEGT. This CDR3 is CASNEGLYGYTF. CDR3 sequence (DNA): TGTGCCAGCAACGAGGGCCTATATGGCTACACCTTC.

This clonotype was picked up a small number of times. V is TRBV6-5 and J is TRBJ1-1; D is ambiguous. The CDR3 extends over 14 amino acids. The V gene lost 0 bases and the J gene lost 7 bases, with 12 bases spanning the gap. Germline V gives CDR1 MNHEY, CDR2 SVGAGI. CDR3 DNA: TGTGCCAGCAGTTACTCGAGGTCGCAGCATGAAGCTTTCTTT. Encoded protein: CASSYSRSQHEAFF.

In its sample, this clonotype was seen a few times. The rearrangement uses TRBV9 and TRBJ2-5; 7 bases align to TRBD2. The CDR3 spans 16 residues. V shed 0 bases and J 5 bases; nucleotides not matched to a gene: 10. Germline CDR1 reads SGDLS; CDR2 reads YYNGEE. In DNA, the CDR3 is TGTGCCAGCAGCGTAGGGTCTGGCGGGAGTTTGGAGACCCAGTACTTC. It yields the protein CASSVGSGGSLETQYF. The variable domain in full, completed from reference TRBV9 and TRBJ2-5, reads DSGVTQTPKHLITATGQRVTLRCSPRSGDLSVYWYQQSLDQGLQFLIQYYNGEERAKGNILERFSAQQFPDLHSELNLSSLELGDSALYFCASSVGSGGSLETQYFGPGTRLLVL.

The sample holds a few counts of this clonotype. The rearrangement links TRBV20-1 to TRBJ1-3; D remains ambiguous. CDR1 DFQATT and CDR2 SNEGSKA come from the germline V gene (reference sequence). Trimming left V 6 bases short and J 3 bases short, with 9 bases between. The CDR3 is 12 residues long. The CDR3 DNA reads as TGCAGTGCCCGGACGGGTGGAAACACCATATATTTT. This encodes CSARTGGNTIYF.

V is TRBV20-1 and J is TRBJ2-1, with D maybe TRBD1 (7 bases). The J call may be incorrect, as the DNA end agrees better with TRBJ2-7. This CDR3 region has 14 residues. Germline loops: CDR1 DFQATT, CDR2 SNEGSKA (reference sequence). The CDR3: CSASAGQTSYEQYF. The CDR3 DNA sequence: TGCAGTGCTAGTGCGGGACAGACCTCCTACGAGCAGTACTTC.

This clonotype was recorded many times. The rearrangement uses TRBV12-3 or TRBV12-4 and TRBJ2-5; D remains ambiguous. The J call may be incorrect, as the DNA end agrees better with TRBJ2-1. The CDR3 contains 10 residues. The CDR3 spells CASSINEQFF. The CDR3 nucleotides are TGTGCCAGCAGTATCAATGAGCAGTTCTTC.

This clonotype was observed a few times. This chain connects TRBV29-1 to TRBJ1-2, with a possible D match to TRBD1 (6 bases). The CDR3 is 12 residues long. The V gene's germline CDR1 is SQVTM and CDR2 ANQGSEA. In nucleotides, the CDR3 is TGCAGTCTCCGGGACAACGTCTATGGCTACACCTTC. Translation gives CSLRDNVYGYTF. Using reference TRBV29-1 and TRBJ1-2 for the parts outside the CDR3, the full variable domain is SAVISQKPSRDICQRGTSLTIQCQVDSQVTMMFWYRQQPGQSLTLIATANQGSEATYESGFVIDKFPISRPNLTFSTLTVSNMSPEDSSIYLCSLRDNVYGYTFGSGTRLTVV.

This clonotype was observed a handful of times. The J gene is TRBJ2-5, the V gene TRBV20-1; no clear D. CDR3 length equals 14 residues. The V gene lost 0 bases and the J gene lost 5 bases, with 13 bases spanning the gap. Germline V lookup: CDR1 DFQATT, CDR2 SNEGSKA (reference sequence). The CDR3 region has the DNA TGCAGTGCTAGAGATACCGGTCCCGGCGAGACCCAGTACTTC. This encodes CSARDTGPGETQYF.

This clonotype was seen only a few times. The V and J genes are TRBV7-3 and TRBJ1-1; tentative D call: TRBD1 (5 bases). This CDR3 has 14 residues. CDR1 is SGHTA, CDR2 FQGTGA, per germline. V was pared by 5 bases and J by 5 bases, with 15 bases between. The CDR3 here is CASSKQDLGTEAFF. The CDR3 coding sequence is TGTGCCAGCAGCAAACAGGACCTGGGGACTGAAGCTTTCTTT.

This clonotype was seen a handful of times. The rearrangement uses TRBV7-9 and TRBJ2-1, with D possibly called TRBD1 or TRBD2 (5 bases each). V lost 5 bases and J lost 0, with 14 bases in between. Germline values: CDR1 SEHNR, CDR2 FQNEAQ (reference sequence). This CDR3 spans 16 amino acids. The CDR3 DNA sequence: TGTGCCAGCAGCGGCCGGGACCCGAGCTCCTACAATGAGCAGTTCTTC. Translated, it gives CASSGRDPSSYNEQFF. The variable domain in full, with the rest retrieved from reference TRBV7-9 and TRBJ2-1, is DTGVSQNPRHKITKRGQNVTFRCDPISEHNRLYWYRQTLGQGPEFLTYFQNEAQLEKSRLLSDRFSAERPKGSFSTLEIQRTEQGDSAMYLCASSGRDPSSYNEQFFGPGTRLTVL.

The V call is TRBV20-1, the J call TRBJ2-1, with 10 positions matching TRBD2. The CDR3 totals 18 residues. With 1 base clipped from V and 0 bases from J, the junction kept 9 bases outside the gene matches. Germline assignment: CDR1 DFQATT and CDR2 SNEGSKA (reference sequence). CDR3 sequence reads: CSARAILAGRSSYNEQFF. CDR3 in DNA: TGCAGTGCTAGAGCCATACTAGCGGGGCGTAGCTCCTACAATGAGCAGTTCTTC.

V usage is TRBV29-1 and J usage is TRBJ1-2; D unclear. CDR3 size: 13 residues. Germline CDR1 and CDR2: SQVTM and ANQGSEA. V lost 0 bases, J lost 8 bases, and 13 bases lay in between. The CDR3 is CSVEDLAPGGYTF. DNA of the CDR3: TGCAGCGTTGAAGATTTAGCCCCCGGGGGCTACACCTTC. Using reference TRBV29-1 and TRBJ1-2 for the parts outside the CDR3, the full variable domain is SAVISQKPSRDICQRGTSLTIQCQVDSQVTMMFWYRQQPGQSLTLIATANQGSEATYESGFVIDKFPISRPNLTFSTLTVSNMSPEDSSIYLCSVEDLAPGGYTFGSGTRLTVV.

This clonotype was seen just once. This chain uses TRBV7-9 with TRBJ2-1; no firm D call. V shed 1 base and J shed 4 bases, with 14 bases lying between them. Germline CDR1 is SEHNR and CDR2 is FQNEAQ (reference sequence). The CDR3 extends over 16 amino acids. CDR3 sequence: CASSLEMKAVYNEQFF. CDR3 DNA sequence: TGTGCCAGCAGCTTAGAGATGAAGGCGGTTTACAATGAGCAGTTCTTC.

This sequence joins TRBV9 and TRBJ2-5; D might be TRBD1 (6 bases). Germline V CDR1 and CDR2: SGDLS, YYNGEE. With 6 bases removed from V and 1 base from J, the gap between germline ends came to 13 bases. The CDR3 runs 14 residues. The CDR3 protein is CASTQGLGQETQYF. CDR3 sequence (DNA): TGTGCCAGCACGCAGGGGTTAGGCCAAGAGACCCAGTACTTC.

This clonotype has only a few counts. The V call is TRBV5-1, the J call TRBJ2-7, with D perhaps matching TRBD1 or TRBD2 (5 bases each). The CDR3 sequence is 13 residues long. Germline loops: CDR1 SGHRS, CDR2 YFSETQ. V gave up 5 bases and J gave up 5 bases, with 14 bases separating them. In DNA, the CDR3 is TGCGCCAGCAGGGGGGTTGCTGACGACGAGCAGTACTTC. Its protein product is CASRGVADDEQYF.

The genes are TRBV19 and TRBJ2-1; D gene ambiguous. The CDR3 is 14 amino acids. Per the germline V gene, CDR1 is LNHDA and CDR2 is SQIVND (reference sequence). V lost 2 bases and J 6 bases, leaving 11 bases between the germline ends. The CDR3 protein is CASSIPSEVNEQFF. The CDR3 nucleotides read TGTGCCAGTAGTATACCTTCGGAAGTCAATGAGCAGTTCTTC.

The rearrangement joins TRBV7-9 to TRBJ2-5; D gene ambiguous. Trimming cost V 1 base and J 1 base, with 10 bases left between them. Germline loops: CDR1 SEHNR, CDR2 FQNEAQ (reference sequence). The CDR3 covers 15 residues. Here the CDR3 reads CASSLVVAVQETQYF. The DNA for the CDR3 is TGTGCCAGCAGCTTAGTAGTCGCAGTCCAAGAGACCCAGTACTTC. Full variable domain (remainder filled in from reference TRBV7-9 and TRBJ2-5): DTGVSQNPRHKITKRGQNVTFRCDPISEHNRLYWYRQTLGQGPEFLTYFQNEAQLEKSRLLSDRFSAERPKGSFSTLEIQRTEQGDSAMYLCASSLVVAVQETQYFGPGTRLLVL.